This T cell receptor beta chain appears in the sequencing data of a study of OX40 agonist ivuxolimab in advanced cancers. For the wider study: The costimulatory receptor OX40 (CD134) was targeted by ivuxolimab, a fully human IgG2 agonistic monoclonal antibody. Intravenous ivuxolimab was administered to patients every 2 weeks at six dose levels: 0.01, 0.1, 0.3, 1.5, 3 and 10 mg/kg. Of the approximately 53 patients in dose escalation, 19 had hepatocellular carcinoma, about 15 had melanoma, 9 had renal cell carcinoma and 9 had head and neck cancer. In the dose-escalation cohort, 70% to 85% of patients were male, and the mean age was 60 years with a range of roughly 23 to 90. Patients were allowed to have had prior anti-PD-1, anti-PD-L1 or anti-CTLA-4 therapy, and less than 45% of the dose-escalation patients had previously received checkpoint inhibitors. Three dose-escalation patients achieved partial responses, one with hepatocellular carcinoma and two with cutaneous melanoma. Peripheral TCRbeta sequencing was intended to test whether TCR sequence diversity was altered and clonal T-cell expansion was caused by ivuxolimab. The paper reports the monotherapy dose-escalation portion (N of about 47 patients) of the phase I ivuxolimab trial.

As for this clone: Its binding antigen is unknown. The record has no base qualities; no much larger clone is one base away.

Genomic DNA was extracted from sorted cells for sequencing of the TCRbeta CDR3 region. The immunoSEQ Assay was used to sequence the TCRbeta CDR3 regions. TCRdb took over this immuneACCESS table, retaining in-frame rearrangements with V and J assigned. Such tables are incomplete; in checked studies, under half of the missing clones stem from an unresolved V gene, and the remainder is unexplained. The sample has roughly 93,000 clones on record, about 90% of them singletons. Of the sample, 1.5% to 2% is held by the ten largest clones. What the research found in general, with its limitations: In partial responders in the 0.1-3.0 mg/kg groups, normalized peripheral clonal expansion was found to be among the lowest, especially among CD8+ T cells. Low levels of normalized T-cell clonal expansion were also seen in some patients who did not respond. The antigen specificity of the peripheral T cells that underwent clonal expansion was not determined. At doses of 0.1 to 3.0 mg/kg, clonal expansion of both CD4+ and CD8+ blood T cells was observed from baseline to week 6. On average, CD8+ T cells showed more expanded clones than CD4+ T cells after ivuxolimab.

The trial excluded patients who had a history of autoimmune disease or who were on systemic immunosuppression. Peripheral blood for TCR sequencing was collected from all dose cohorts at baseline, on cycle 4 day 1, and on cycle 7 day 1. Samples came from an open-label, multicenter, first-in-human phase I dose-escalation trial of ivuxolimab. Adults with locally advanced or metastatic head and neck squamous cell, hepatocellular, melanoma or renal cell carcinoma were enrolled in the trial. Before TCR sequencing, CD4+ and CD8+ T cells were separately sorted from peripheral blood. This clonotype was obtained from an adult with an advanced solid tumor such as melanoma, head and neck, liver or kidney cancer. The source material was CD4+ or CD8+ T cells sorted from blood, sampled in a trial of the OX40 agonist ivuxolimab.

The nucleotide sequence reads TGTGCCTGGAGTGTACGGGTAAATCAGCCCCAGCATTTT. Its product reads: CAWSVRVNQPQHF. Rearrangement joined TRBV30 to TRBJ1-5; too little of a D gene remains to name it. The trim is 0 bases for V and 4 bases for J, with a gap of 7 bases between the germline ends. Taken from the germline V gene (reference sequence), the CDR1 and CDR2 loops are GTSNPN and SVGIG. The CDR3 measures 13 amino acids from cysteine to phenylalanine. Here the CDR3 DNA is all that survives: 39 bases in frame from base 1.